The T cell receptor beta chain under discussion was sequenced for a study of blood T cells in healthy people across ages. Study findings and constraints: Bulk PBMC profiling left naive and antigen-experienced comparisons inconclusive.

This clonotype was seen a handful of times. What it binds is unknown. The use of a sample-barcoded 5' primer and a J-beta primer mix characterized a second PCR of about 7 to 12 cycles. Via MiXCR, TCRdb re-called the 5' RACE reads, giving one row per CDR3 protein. This table has more than 800,000 distinct CDR3 sequences, more than 25% appearing once. With 5 bases clipped from V and 3 bases from J, the junction kept 4 bases outside the gene matches. Germline V gene sequence: CDR1 DFQATT, CDR2 SNEGSKA (reference sequence). There are 13 residues in the CDR3. This chain joins TRBV20-1 and TRBJ1-5, with 7 nucleotides matching TRBD1. The source of this sequence is a woman older than 75 in good health. What was sequenced was blood. CDR3 in DNA: TGCAGTGCTGGACAGGCCTACAATCAGCCCCAGCATTTT. It specifies CSAGQAYNQPQHF.